The text below deals with one T cell receptor beta chain. Its cognate antigen is unknown. This same CDR3 is encoded by further DNA sequences in the sample. These data originate in a study of shared clonotypes between healthy human individuals. All donors qualified as healthy HIV-negative adults and had experienced no recent acute infections or vaccinations. The germline V gene has CDR1 SGHTA and CDR2 FQGNSA. V lost 5 bases and J 4 bases, leaving 12 bases between the germline ends. This CDR3 is 14 amino acids long. Findings and caveats of the study: Of the naive CD4 clonotypes, around 4.7% were shared across a few donors.

The authors' processing: Junction-only immunoSEQ sequences carried no quality scores, so filtering differed. TCRdb's table, derived via immunoSEQ multiplex PCR, lists solely in-frame clones and lacks some. V and J calls and clone size come straight from that table; D and trimming were deduced from the DNA. This sample has a few million clones, with approximately 90% found just once. The chain recombines TRBV7-2 with TRBJ1-5; TRBD1 is a possible D gene (6 bases). The receptor comes from a man aged 18 to 29 in good health. Sample: naive CD4+ T cells sorted from blood. Subset specified: CD45RA+ positively selected. The CDR3 coding sequence is TGTGCCAGCAGCCTTGTGCAGGGGAATCAGCCCCAGCATTTT. It yields the protein CASSLVQGNQPQHF.